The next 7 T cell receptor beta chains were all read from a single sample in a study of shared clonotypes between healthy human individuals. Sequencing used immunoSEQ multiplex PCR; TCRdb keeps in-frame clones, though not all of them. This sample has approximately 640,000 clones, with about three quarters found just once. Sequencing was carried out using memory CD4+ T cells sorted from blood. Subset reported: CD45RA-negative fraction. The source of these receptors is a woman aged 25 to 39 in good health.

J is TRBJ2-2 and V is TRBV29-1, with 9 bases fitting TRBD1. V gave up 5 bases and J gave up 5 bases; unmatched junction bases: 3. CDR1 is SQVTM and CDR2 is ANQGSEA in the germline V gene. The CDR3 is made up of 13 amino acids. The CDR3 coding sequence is TGCAGCGTTCACAGGGGGCCTACCGGGGAGCTGTTTTTT. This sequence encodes CSVHRGPTGELFF.

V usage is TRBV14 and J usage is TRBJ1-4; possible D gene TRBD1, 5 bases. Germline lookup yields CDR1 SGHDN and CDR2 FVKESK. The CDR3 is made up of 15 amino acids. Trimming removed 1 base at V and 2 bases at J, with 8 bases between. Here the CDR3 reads CASSQGGGTNEKLFF. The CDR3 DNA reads TGTGCCAGCAGCCAAGGGGGGGGTACTAATGAAAAACTGTTTTTT.

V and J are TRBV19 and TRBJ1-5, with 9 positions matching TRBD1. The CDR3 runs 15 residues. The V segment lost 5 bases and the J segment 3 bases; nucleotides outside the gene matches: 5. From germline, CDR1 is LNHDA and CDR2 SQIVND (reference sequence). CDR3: CASSADRGNNQPQHF. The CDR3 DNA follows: TGTGCCAGTAGTGCCGACAGGGGGAACAATCAGCCCCAGCATTTT. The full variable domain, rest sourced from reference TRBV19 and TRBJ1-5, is DGGITQSPKYLFRKEGQNVTLSCEQNLNHDAMYWYRQDPGQGLRLIYYSQIVNDFQKGDIAEGYSVSREKKESFPLTVTSAQKNPTAFYLCASSADRGNNQPQHFGDGTRLSIL.

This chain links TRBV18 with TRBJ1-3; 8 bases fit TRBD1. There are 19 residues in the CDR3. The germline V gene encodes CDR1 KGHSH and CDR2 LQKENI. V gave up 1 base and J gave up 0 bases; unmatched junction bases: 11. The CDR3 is CASSPLKGTGASSGNTIYF. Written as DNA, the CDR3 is TGTGCCAGCTCACCACTAAAAGGGACAGGAGCCTCCTCTGGAAACACCATATATTTT.

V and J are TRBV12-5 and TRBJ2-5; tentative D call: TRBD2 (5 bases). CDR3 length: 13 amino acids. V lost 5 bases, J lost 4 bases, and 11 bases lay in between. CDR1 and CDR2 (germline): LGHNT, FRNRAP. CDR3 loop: CASGRAGGETQYF. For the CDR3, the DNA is TGTGCTAGTGGTAGGGCGGGCGGAGAGACCCAGTACTTC.

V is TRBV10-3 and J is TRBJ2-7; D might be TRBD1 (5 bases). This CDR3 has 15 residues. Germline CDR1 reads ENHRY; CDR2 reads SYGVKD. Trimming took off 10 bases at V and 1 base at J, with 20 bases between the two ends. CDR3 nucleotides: TGTGCCAGTCAGTTAGGGGCCGCTTTTTCCTACGAGCAGTACTTC. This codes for CASQLGAAFSYEQYF.

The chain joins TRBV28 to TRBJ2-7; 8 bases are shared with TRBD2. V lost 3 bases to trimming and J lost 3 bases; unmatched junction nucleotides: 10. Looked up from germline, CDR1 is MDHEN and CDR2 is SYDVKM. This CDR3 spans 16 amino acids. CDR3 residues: CASSFPPGLGDYEQYF. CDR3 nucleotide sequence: TGTGCCAGCAGTTTCCCGCCGGGACTAGGGGACTACGAGCAGTACTTC.